These 26 T cell receptor beta chains came from one sample sequenced in a study of post-analysis software for immune sequencing data. Tagging with unique molecular identifiers was a feature of the TCR beta cDNA libraries. MiXCR, applied by TCRdb to the PCR reads, yields one record per CDR3 protein. The table includes roughly 620,000 distinct CDR3 sequences, 40% to 50% detected once. For these receptors, no antigen is known. Study results and limitations: Patients used a few TRBV segments, including TRBV5-6, TRBV5-1 and TRBV20-1, more often than controls.

The specimen sequenced was blood. These TCRs come from a girl aged 5-17 years with multiple sclerosis.

This rearrangement joins TRBV12-3 or TRBV12-4 to TRBJ2-1; perhaps TRBD1 as D (6 bases). The length of the CDR3 is 15 residues. Trimming pared 5 bases from V and 0 bases from J, leaving 11 bases between. This CDR3 is CASSHDRSSYNEQFF. The CDR3 DNA is TGTGCCAGCAGTCACGACAGGAGCTCCTACAATGAGCAGTTCTTC.

This sequence joins TRBV29-1 and TRBJ1-2; 10 bases are shared with TRBD1. CDR1 is SQVTM, CDR2 ANQGSEA, per germline. V lost 3 bases and J lost 4; bases outside the gene matches: 8. The CDR3 spans 15 residues. CDR3 DNA sequence: TGCAGCGTTGAGGGACAGGGGATTGAAGGCTATGGCTACACCTTC. This encodes CSVEGQGIEGYGYTF.

The V gene is TRBV11-2, the J gene TRBJ2-3, with 12 bases lining up with TRBD2. CDR1 and CDR2 (germline): SGHAT, FQNNGV. The CDR3 extends over 16 amino acids. The trim removed 4 bases at V and 6 bases at J, leaving 8 bases unmatched. The DNA for the CDR3 is TGTGCCAGCAGCTCCAAGACTAGCGGGAGTGGGGATACGCAGTATTTT. This sequence encodes CASSSKTSGSGDTQYF.

The CDR3 spells CSVSQGELEAFF. CDR3 sequence (DNA): TGCAGCGTTTCACAGGGGGAACTCGAAGCTTTCTTT. The gene calls are TRBV29-1 and TRBJ1-1; 8 bases are shared with TRBD1. J was trimmed by 8 bases and V by 5 bases; bases with no gene match: 7. The CDR3 extends over 12 amino acids. Germline V gene data show CDR1 as SQVTM and CDR2 as ANQGSEA.

CDR3 in DNA: TGTGCCAGCAGTTACCGCATACCGGGACTGTGGGGCCCAGATACGCAGTATTTT. This gives the protein CASSYRIPGLWGPDTQYF. The chain combines TRBV6-5 with TRBJ2-3; the D gene is possibly TRBD2 (6 bases). CDR3 length: 18 amino acids. Trimming pared 2 bases from V and 4 bases from J, leaving 22 bases between. CDR1 and CDR2 from the germline V gene are MNHEY and SVGAGI.

This clonotype has more than one count but fewer than ten. J is TRBJ2-6 and V is TRBV12-3 or TRBV12-4, with no clear D. Trimming removed 3 bases from V and 0 bases from J, with 15 bases in between. This CDR3 is 18 amino acids long. CDR3 sequence (DNA): TGTGCCAGCAGTTTTCTTCCCTGGCAAAACTCTGGGGCCAACGTCCTGACTTTC. It encodes CASSFLPWQNSGANVLTF.

This rearrangement joins TRBV29-1 to TRBJ2-2; 8 positions match TRBD2. This CDR3 spans 12 amino acids. V was clipped by 5 bases and J by 6 bases; unmatched bases: 2. The germline V gene encodes CDR1 SQVTM and CDR2 ANQGSEA. CDR3 amino acids: CSVPTSAGELFF. CDR3 DNA: TGCAGCGTTCCGACTAGCGCCGGGGAGCTGTTTTTT.

This clonotype was seen more than once but under ten times. The chain combines TRBV12-3 or TRBV12-4 with TRBJ1-2; 7 nucleotides align to TRBD1. This CDR3 comprises 15 residues. V gave up 2 bases and J gave up 4 bases; unmatched junction bases: 7. The DNA of the CDR3 is TGTGCCAGCAGTTTATCCTCCGGGACAGCCTATGGCTACACCTTC. Translating gives CASSLSSGTAYGYTF.

This clonotype was recorded once. The CDR3: CSAIRRDGYTF. CDR3 nucleotides: TGCAGCGCGATCCGGCGCGATGGCTACACCTTC. This rearrangement joins TRBV29-1 to TRBJ1-2; no firm D call. Between the trimmed V and J ends, which lost 7 bases and 6 bases, there was a span of 12 bases. The CDR3 is 11 residues long. The germline V gene encodes CDR1 SQVTM and CDR2 ANQGSEA.

This chain links TRBV4-1 with TRBJ1-4, with a tentative D call TRBD1 (5 bases). The CDR3 runs to 15 residues. V gave up 1 base and J gave up 5 bases, with 11 bases separating them. CDR1 MGHRA and CDR2 YSYEKL come from the germline V gene. CDR3 DNA: TGCGCCAGCAGCCAAGGGGGACGGGTAAATGAAAAACTGTTTTTT. Its protein is CASSQGGRVNEKLFF.

The chain's CDR3 is CSARGGTPNYGYTF. For the CDR3, the DNA is TGCAGTGCTAGAGGAGGGACGCCCAACTATGGCTACACCTTC. The chain is built from TRBV20-1 and TRBJ1-2; a weak D match, TRBD1 (5 bases). The CDR3 contains 14 residues. Germline CDR1 reads DFQATT; CDR2 reads SNEGSKA (reference sequence). The V and J ends lost 1 base and 2 bases respectively, with 11 bases between them.

V usage is TRBV4-2 and J usage is TRBJ2-4; a possible D gene is TRBD2 (6 bases). The germline V gene has CDR1 LGHNA and CDR2 YNFKEQ. V gave up 4 bases and J gave up 6 bases, with 10 bases separating them. The CDR3 has 13 amino acids. CDR3 sequence (DNA): TGTGCCAGCAGCCGCGGGAACCTAAACATTCAGTACTTC. Translating gives CASSRGNLNIQYF.

This rearrangement joins TRBV3-1 to TRBJ2-1; TRBD1 is a possible D gene (6 bases). The V gene lost 1 base and the J gene lost 2 bases, with 12 bases spanning the gap. The CDR3 sequence is 16 residues long. CDR1 LGHDT and CDR2 YNNKEL come from the germline V gene (reference sequence). The CDR3 protein is CASSQVLAGAYNEQFF. The CDR3 nucleotides read TGTGCCAGCAGCCAAGTTCTGGCAGGGGCCTACAATGAGCAGTTCTTC.

V is TRBV6-5 and J is TRBJ2-5; D possibly corresponds to TRBD2 (6 bases). This CDR3 contains 13 residues. V was pared by 8 bases and J by 0 bases, with 10 bases between. From germline, CDR1 is MNHEY and CDR2 SVGAGI. The chain's CDR3 is CASQRLDQETQYF. Here the CDR3 DNA reads TGTGCCAGCCAGCGACTAGACCAAGAGACCCAGTACTTC.

This rearrangement joins TRBV4-1 to TRBJ1-2; TRBD1 aligns across 7 bases. The CDR3 contains 14 residues. Germline CDR1 and CDR2: MGHRA and YSYEKL. Unmatched junction bases numbered 5, after V lost 4 bases and J lost 3 bases. Here the CDR3 reads CASSPRQGYYGYTF. The CDR3 bases are TGCGCCAGCAGCCCTCGACAGGGCTACTATGGCTACACCTTC.

This clonotype has at least ten counts. The chain couples TRBV28 to TRBJ2-4; D may be TRBD1 (5 bases). Germline CDR1 reads MDHEN; CDR2 reads SYDVKM. V lost 2 bases to trimming and J lost 1 base, with 9 bases between them. CDR3 length: 15 amino acids. CDR3 region: CASSLAGQAKNIQYF. As DNA, the CDR3 is TGTGCCAGCAGTTTAGCAGGGCAGGCCAAAAACATTCAGTACTTC.

The rearrangement uses TRBV12-3 or TRBV12-4 and TRBJ2-7; D is uncertain. Deletions cut 2 bases from V and 5 bases from J, with 10 bases between. This CDR3 is 13 amino acids long. Here the CDR3 reads CASSLRAEDEQYF. In DNA, the CDR3 is TGTGCCAGCAGTTTACGTGCTGAGGACGAGCAGTACTTC.

The chain carries TRBV12-3 or TRBV12-4 and TRBJ1-5, with D perhaps TRBD1 (5 bases). Trimming took 5 bases from V and 7 from J, leaving 12 bases between them. The length of the CDR3 is 13 residues. CDR3 sequence reads: CASSHDSLQPQHF. CDR3 bases: TGTGCCAGCAGTCATGACAGCCTGCAGCCCCAGCATTTT.

This chain uses TRBV5-5 with TRBJ1-1; tentatively, D is TRBD1 (6 bases). Trimming stripped 4 bases from V and 0 bases from J, with 16 bases between. The CDR3 totals 16 residues. The germline CDR1 and CDR2 sequences are SGHKS and YYEKEE (reference sequence). The CDR3 loop is CASSPSGTPMNTEAFF. CDR3 in DNA: TGTGCCAGCAGCCCATCCGGGACACCTATGAACACTGAAGCTTTCTTT. Complete variable domain (other parts from reference TRBV5-5 and TRBJ1-1): DAGVTQSPTHLIKTRGQQVTLRCSPISGHKSVSWYQQVLGQGPQFIFQYYEKEERGRGNFPDRFSARQFPNYSSELNVNALLLGDSALYLCASSPSGTPMNTEAFFGQGTRLTVV.

This clonotype has more than one count but fewer than ten. The J gene is TRBJ1-4, the V gene TRBV29-1; maybe TRBD1 (5 bases). There are 13 residues in the CDR3. Germline-derived CDR1 and CDR2 are SQVTM and ANQGSEA. Trimming shortened V by 2 bases and J by 2 bases, and 6 bases separated the two germline ends. This chain's CDR3 is CSVESGTNEKLFF. For the CDR3, the DNA is TGCAGCGTTGAATCAGGGACTAATGAAAAACTGTTTTTT.

This clonotype appeared a few times. The V call is TRBV12-3 or TRBV12-4, the J call TRBJ2-5, with D perhaps TRBD1 (6 bases). The better agreement between TRBJ2-7 and the DNA end casts doubt on the J call. The CDR3 runs to 15 residues. CDR3 coding DNA: TGTGCCAGCAGTTATGATGGACAGCTGGGGGACGAGCAGTACTTC. Protein sequence: CASSYDGQLGDEQYF.

This chain connects TRBV30 to TRBJ2-3; the D is unclear. This CDR3 comprises 13 residues. V lost 3 bases and J 4 bases, leaving 11 bases between the germline ends. Germline V lookup: CDR1 GTSNPN, CDR2 SVGIG (reference sequence). In DNA form, the CDR3 reads TGTGCCTGGAGCGATCAATTAGCAGATACGCAGTATTTT. Translating gives CAWSDQLADTQYF.

CDR3 amino acids: CASSPAVTSGRFEETQYF. As DNA, the CDR3 is TGTGCCAGCAGTCCGGCGGTAACTAGCGGGAGGTTCGAAGAGACCCAGTACTTC. The chain carries TRBV12-3 or TRBV12-4 and TRBJ2-5; 12 nucleotides match TRBD2. Trimming removed 5 bases from V and 3 bases from J; junction bases left unmatched: 13. CDR3 size: 18 residues.

This rearrangement joins TRBV2 to TRBJ1-1; D unclear. This CDR3 is built from 12 residues. Looked up from germline, CDR1 is SNHLY and CDR2 is FYNNEI. Trimming removed 4 bases at V and 5 bases at J, with 8 bases between. CDR3 sequence (DNA): TGTGCCAGCAGTGGGGGTTCGACTGAAGCTTTCTTT. It is translated as CASSGGSTEAFF.

This clonotype showed up just a few times. The J gene is TRBJ2-1, the V gene TRBV5-1; D uncertain. CDR3 length: 17 amino acids. Trimming stripped 0 bases from V and 8 bases from J, with 21 bases between. Germline values: CDR1 SGHRS, CDR2 YFSETQ. CDR3 sequence reads: CASSLEPSFSLDDEQFF. The CDR3 DNA follows: TGCGCCAGCAGCTTGGAGCCGAGCTTTAGCCTGGACGATGAGCAGTTCTTC.

V gene TRBV2 combines with J gene TRBJ2-3; 10 positions match TRBD2. This CDR3 has 15 residues. Germline V gene lookup returns CDR1 SNHLY and CDR2 FYNNEI. Unmatched junction bases numbered 10, after V lost 5 bases and J lost 8 bases. This CDR3 is CASSSIAGGRGTQYF. The CDR3 DNA reads as TGTGCCAGCAGTTCTATAGCGGGGGGTCGGGGTACGCAGTATTTT.